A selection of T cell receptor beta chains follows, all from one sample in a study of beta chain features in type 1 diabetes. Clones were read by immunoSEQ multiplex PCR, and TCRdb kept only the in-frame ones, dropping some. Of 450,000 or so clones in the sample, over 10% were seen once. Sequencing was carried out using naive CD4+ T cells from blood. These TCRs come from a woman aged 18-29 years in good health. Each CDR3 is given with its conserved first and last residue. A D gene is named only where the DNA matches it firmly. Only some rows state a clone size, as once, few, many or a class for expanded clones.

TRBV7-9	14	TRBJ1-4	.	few	CASSSDSADEKLFF	TGTGCCAGCAGCTCGGACAGTGCTGATGAAAAACTGTTTTTT
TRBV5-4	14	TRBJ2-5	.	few	CASSLAVTEETQYF	TGTGCCAGCAGCTTGGCGGTCACGGAGGAGACCCAGTACTTC
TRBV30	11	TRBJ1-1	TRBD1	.	CSWSNRDRAFF	TGTTCCTGGAGTAACCGGGACAGAGCTTTCTTT
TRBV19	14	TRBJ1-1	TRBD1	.	CASSPHRGNTEAFF	TGTGCCAGTAGTCCCCACAGGGGGAACACTGAAGCTTTCTTT
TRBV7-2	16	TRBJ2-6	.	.	CASRPQGLTGANVLTF	TGTGCCAGCAGGCCACAGGGTCTGACTGGGGCCAACGTCCTGACTTTC
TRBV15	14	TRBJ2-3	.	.	CATSRDSPTDTQYF	TGTGCCACCAGCAGAGATTCTCCAACAGATACGCAGTATTTT
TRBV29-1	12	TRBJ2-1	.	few	CSVEDDLLEQFF	TGCAGCGTTGAAGATGATTTACTTGAGCAGTTCTTC
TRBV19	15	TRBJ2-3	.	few	CASSGSGLPTDTQYF	TGTGCCAGTAGTGGGTCAGGACTGCCCACAGATACGCAGTATTTT
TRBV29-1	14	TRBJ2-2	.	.	CSGARARGTGELFF	TGCAGCGGGGCCCGGGCGAGGGGCACCGGGGAGCTGTTTTTT
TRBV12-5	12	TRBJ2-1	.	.	CATGRRENEQFF	TGTGCTACAGGTCGTCGGGAGAATGAGCAGTTCTTC
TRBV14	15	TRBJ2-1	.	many	CASSQQGWGYNEQFF	TGTGCCAGCAGCCAACAAGGGTGGGGCTACAATGAGCAGTTCTTC
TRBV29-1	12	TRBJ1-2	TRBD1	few	CSVEAGGYGYTF	TGCAGCGTTGAAGCAGGGGGCTATGGCTACACCTTC
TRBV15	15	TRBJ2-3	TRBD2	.	CATSRRSGREDTQYF	TGTGCCACCAGCAGAAGGAGCGGGAGGGAGGATACGCAGTATTTT
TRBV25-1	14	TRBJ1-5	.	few	CASSEYLSNQPQHF	TGTGCCAGCAGTGAATATCTGAGCAATCAGCCCCAGCATTTT
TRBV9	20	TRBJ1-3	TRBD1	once	CASSPGDRRRVGPEGNTIYF	TGTGCCAGCAGCCCGGGGGACAGGAGGAGAGTAGGTCCAGAAGGAAACACCATATATTTT
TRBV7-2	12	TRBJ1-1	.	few	CASSLTVTEAFF	TGTGCCAGCAGCTTAACTGTCACTGAAGCTTTCTTT
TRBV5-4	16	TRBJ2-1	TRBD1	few	CASSSPTGGPYNEQFF	TGTGCCAGCAGCTCCCCGACAGGGGGCCCTTACAATGAGCAGTTCTTC
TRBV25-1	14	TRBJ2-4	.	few	CASSDAGAKNIQYF	TGTGCCAGCAGTGATGCGGGAGCCAAAAACATTCAGTACTTC
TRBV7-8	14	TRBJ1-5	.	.	CASSQHTGFQPQHF	TGTGCCAGCAGCCAACACACGGGGTTTCAGCCCCAGCATTTT
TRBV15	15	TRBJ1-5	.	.	CATSSTPGDFQPQHF	TGTGCCACCAGCTCTACGCCCGGGGACTTTCAGCCCCAGCATTTT
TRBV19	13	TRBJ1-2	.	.	CATSPGDYYGYTF	TGTGCCACCTCTCCGGGGGACTACTATGGCTACACCTTC
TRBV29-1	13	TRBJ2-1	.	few	CSVGFGTVNEQFF	TGCAGCGTTGGATTTGGGACCGTTAATGAGCAGTTCTTC
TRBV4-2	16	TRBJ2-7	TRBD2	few	CASSTTLAGVPYEQYF	TGTGCCAGCAGCACAACCCTAGCGGGAGTTCCCTACGAGCAGTACTTC
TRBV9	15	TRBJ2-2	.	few	CASSPPGVDTGELFF	TGTGCCAGCAGTCCTCCCGGGGTGGACACCGGGGAGCTGTTTTTT
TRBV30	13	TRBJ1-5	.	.	CAWSVQGRQPQHF	TGTGCCTGGAGTGTGCAGGGGCGCCAGCCCCAGCATTTT
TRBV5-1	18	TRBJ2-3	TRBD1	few	CASSLALTGTGRTDTQYF	TGCGCCAGCAGCTTGGCCTTAACAGGGACAGGGAGAACAGATACGCAGTATTTT
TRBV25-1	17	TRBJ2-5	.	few	CASSEIPGRRGQETQYF	TGTGCCAGCAGTGAAATCCCGGGTCGGCGGGGACAAGAGACCCAGTACTTC
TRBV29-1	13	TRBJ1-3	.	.	CSVSGAVYGTIYF	TGCAGCGTTTCAGGGGCAGTGTACGGCACCATATATTTT
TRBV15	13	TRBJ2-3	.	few	CATNPSSTDTQYF	TGTGCCACCAATCCGAGCTCCACAGATACGCAGTATTTT
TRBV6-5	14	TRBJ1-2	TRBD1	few	CASSSGTGVNGYTF	TGTGCCAGCAGTTCCGGGACAGGGGTCAATGGCTACACCTTC
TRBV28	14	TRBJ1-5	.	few	CASSLEAGDQPQHF	TGTGCCAGCAGTTTAGAGGCGGGGGATCAGCCCCAGCATTTT
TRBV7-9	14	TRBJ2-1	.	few	CASSPGTFPNEQFF	TGTGCCAGCAGCCCCGGGACCTTCCCTAATGAGCAGTTCTTC
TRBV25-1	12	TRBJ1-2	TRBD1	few	CASRDRLYGYTF	TGTGCCAGCAGGGACAGGCTCTATGGCTACACCTTC
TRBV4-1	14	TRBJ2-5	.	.	CASSQGRMGETQYF	TGCGCCAGCAGCCAAGGGCGGATGGGAGAGACCCAGTACTTC
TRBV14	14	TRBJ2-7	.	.	CASSPQGSFYEQYF	TGTGCCAGCAGCCCGCAGGGGTCTTTCTACGAGCAGTACTTC
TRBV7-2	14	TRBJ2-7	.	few	CASSPNTVVGEQYF	TGTGCCAGCAGCCCGAATACTGTAGTGGGTGAGCAGTACTTC
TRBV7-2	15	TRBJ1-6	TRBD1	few	CASSLVTGSNSPLHF	TGTGCCAGCAGCTTAGTGACAGGGTCAAATTCACCCCTCCACTTT
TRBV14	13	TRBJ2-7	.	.	CASSDVLSYEQYF	TGTGCCAGCAGCGACGTACTCTCCTACGAGCAGTACTTC
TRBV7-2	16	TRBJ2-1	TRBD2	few	CASSSLAGGPGKEQFF	TGTGCCAGCAGCTCCCTAGCGGGGGGCCCGGGGAAGGAGCAGTTCTTC
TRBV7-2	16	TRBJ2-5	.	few	CASSLAFSRGRETQYF	TGTGCCAGCAGCTTAGCGTTTTCGCGGGGGCGCGAGACCCAGTACTTC
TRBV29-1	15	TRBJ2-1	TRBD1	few	CSVKDRGRVAVEQFF	TGCAGCGTGAAGGACAGGGGACGAGTCGCAGTGGAGCAGTTCTTC
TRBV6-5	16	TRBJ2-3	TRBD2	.	CASSYVSSSGGDTQYF	TGTGCCAGCAGTTACGTATCGTCTAGCGGGGGGGATACGCAGTATTTT
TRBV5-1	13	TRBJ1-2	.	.	CASSLDKTYGYTF	TGCGCCAGCAGCTTGGACAAAACCTATGGCTACACCTTC
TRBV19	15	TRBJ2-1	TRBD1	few	CASRMDRGSYNEQFF	TGTGCCAGTAGGATGGACAGGGGATCCTACAATGAGCAGTTCTTC
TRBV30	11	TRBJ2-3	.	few	CAWSLTDTQYF	TGTGCCTGGAGTTTAACAGATACGCAGTATTTT
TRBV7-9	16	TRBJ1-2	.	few	CASSLVGRELAGGYTF	TGTGCCAGCAGCTTAGTGGGTCGGGAACTGGCTGGCGGCTACACCTTC
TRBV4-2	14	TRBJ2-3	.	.	CASSPGVVTDTQYF	TGTGCCAGCAGCCCAGGAGTCGTAACAGATACGCAGTATTTT
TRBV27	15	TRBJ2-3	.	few	CASSLLPGPTDTQYF	TGTGCCAGCAGTTTATTACCGGGGCCCACAGATACGCAGTATTTT
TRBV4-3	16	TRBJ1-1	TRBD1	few	CASSLSQGAGGTEAFF	TGCGCCAGCAGCCTGTCACAGGGGGCTGGGGGCACTGAAGCTTTCTTT
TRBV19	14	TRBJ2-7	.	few	CASRTDGYSYEQYF	TGTGCCAGTAGGACGGACGGATACTCCTACGAGCAGTACTTC
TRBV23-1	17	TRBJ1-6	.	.	CASSHWGREGFYSPLHF	TGCGCCAGCAGTCACTGGGGCAGGGAAGGTTTTTATTCACCCCTCCACTTT
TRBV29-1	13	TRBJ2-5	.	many	CSVAKGVQETQYF	TGCAGCGTTGCAAAAGGCGTCCAAGAGACCCAGTACTTC
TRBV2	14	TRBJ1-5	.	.	CASRSGYSNQPQHF	TGTGCCAGCAGATCAGGATATAGCAATCAGCCCCAGCATTTT